The 31 T cell receptor beta chains presented below share a single source sample, sequenced in a study of cytomegalovirus exposure and HLA in healthy donors. The PCR was carried out with 60 Vbeta primers and 13 Jbeta primers. Measured with immunoSEQ multiplex PCR; TCRdb has only the in-frame clones, and not every one. The sample includes 100,000 to 150,000 clones, roughly 68% of them seen just once. What was sequenced was PBMCs. The receptors were gathered from a woman between 50 and 59 years old in good health and CMV-seropositive.

The rearrangement joins TRBV6-5 to TRBJ1-2; TRBD1 matches 9 bases. This CDR3 contains 14 residues. Germline CDR1 MNHEY, CDR2 SVGAGI. With V trimmed by 2 bases and J by 6 bases, 4 bases remained unmatched. The CDR3 sequence is CASSYTRDRDGYTF. As DNA, the CDR3 is TGTGCCAGCAGTTACACCCGGGACAGGGATGGCTACACCTTC.

The chain joins TRBV12-5 to TRBJ2-3; 7 positions agree with TRBD2. There are 16 residues in the CDR3. The V segment lost 2 bases and the J segment 1 base; nucleotides outside the gene matches: 6. In germline, CDR1 is LGHNT, CDR2 FRNRAP. The CDR3 region is CASGLPSLAGTDTQYF. In DNA form, the CDR3 reads TGTGCTAGTGGTTTGCCCTCTCTAGCGGGCACAGATACGCAGTATTTT.

The chain joins TRBV6-5 to TRBJ1-2; tentatively, D is TRBD1 (6 bases). CDR3 length: 13 amino acids. Per germline, CDR1 MNHEY and CDR2 SVGAGI. The V end lost 5 bases, the J end lost 4 bases, and 11 bases lay between the germline ends. This CDR3 reads CASSPGGAYGYTF. For the CDR3, the DNA is TGTGCCAGCAGTCCCGGGGGGGCCTATGGCTACACCTTC.

The V gene is TRBV27, the J gene TRBJ2-6; unclear D gene. The ends were cut back, 6 bases at V and 1 base at J, with 7 bases in the middle. CDR3 length: 14 residues. Germline-derived CDR1 and CDR2 are MNHEY and SMNVEV (reference sequence). The DNA of the CDR3 is TGTGCCAGCAGCTTAACATCTGGGGCCAACGTCCTGACTTTC. Its protein product is CASSLTSGANVLTF.

The chain combines TRBV19 with TRBJ1-2; D gene uncertain. Germline V gene sequence: CDR1 LNHDA, CDR2 SQIVND (reference sequence). Trimming removed 3 bases from V and 5 bases from J, with 7 bases in between. CDR3 length: 12 residues. CDR3 nucleotide sequence: TGTGCCAGTAGTATTTCGGGGTATGGCTACACCTTC. It encodes CASSISGYGYTF.

This sequence joins TRBV19 and TRBJ2-7, with D perhaps TRBD1 (6 bases). Germline V CDR1 and CDR2: LNHDA, SQIVND (reference sequence). The CDR3 spans 15 residues. Deletions cut 4 bases from V and 0 bases from J, with 13 bases between. CDR3 in amino acids: CASSTHTQGSYEQYF. The CDR3 DNA follows: TGTGCCAGTAGTACCCACACACAGGGCTCCTACGAGCAGTACTTC.

This clone was found a few times. The chain joins TRBV6-5 to TRBJ1-4; 10 bases agree with TRBD1. Germline CDR1 is MNHEY and CDR2 is SVGAGI. Germline trimming cut 2 bases from V and 3 bases from J; bases unmatched to any gene: 3. CDR3 size: 16 residues. This CDR3 reads CASSYGQGGSNEKLFF. The CDR3 region has the DNA TGTGCCAGCAGTTACGGACAGGGGGGCTCTAATGAAAAACTGTTTTTT.

V gene TRBV2 combines with J gene TRBJ2-3; 10 bases line up with TRBD1. Germline assignment: CDR1 SNHLY and CDR2 FYNNEI. This CDR3 is built from 14 residues. Germline trimming cut 11 bases from V and 2 bases from J; bases unmatched to any gene: 7. CDR3 protein: CAGDRGLLTDTQYF. CDR3 nucleotide sequence: TGTGCCGGGGACAGGGGACTACTCACAGATACGCAGTATTTT.

In this sample, this clone turned up once. This chain connects TRBV6-5 to TRBJ1-6; 7 nucleotides match TRBD1. This CDR3 is 14 amino acids long. CDR1 is MNHEY and CDR2 is SVGAGI in the germline V gene. Trimming cost V 6 bases and J 9 bases; bases outside gene matches: 8. This CDR3 is CASRSGTVTSPLHF. In DNA, the CDR3 is TGTGCCAGCAGGTCCGGGACAGTAACTTCACCCCTCCACTTT.

V usage is TRBV9 and J usage is TRBJ1-1; TRBD1 agrees at 7 bases. V lost 7 bases, J lost 1 base, and 7 bases stayed unmatched. This CDR3 region has 14 residues. Germline CDR1 is SGDLS and CDR2 is YYNGEE. CDR3 residues: CASGGQFSNTEAFF. The CDR3 region has the DNA TGTGCCAGCGGGGGACAGTTCTCGAACACTGAAGCTTTCTTT.

The chain uses TRBV28 and TRBJ1-4, with 8 bases that match TRBD1. The CDR3 extends over 14 amino acids. CDR1 and CDR2 from the germline V gene are MDHEN and SYDVKM. V trimming: 2 bases; J trimming: 10 bases; junction bases outside the gene matches: 6. The CDR3 sequence is CASSLSRGQRKLFF. CDR3 nucleotides: TGTGCCAGCAGTTTAAGCAGGGGGCAGAGAAAACTGTTTTTT.

The V and J genes are TRBV5-8 and TRBJ2-3; a possible D gene is TRBD2 (6 bases). The V end was cut by 0 bases, the J end by 1 base, with 15 bases between. Germline V gives CDR1 SGHTS, CDR2 YDEGEE. The CDR3 extends over 17 amino acids. CDR3 residues: CASSLGGVALGTDTQYF. CDR3 bases: TGTGCCAGCAGCTTGGGCGGGGTCGCGTTGGGCACAGATACGCAGTATTTT.

Written as DNA, the CDR3 is TGTGCCAGCAGTTCTACTAGCGGGGGTAATGAGCAGTTCTTC. It is translated as CASSSTSGGNEQFF. J is TRBJ2-1 and V is TRBV6-1; TRBD2 agrees at 11 bases. Germline CDR1 is MNHNS and CDR2 is SASEGT. There are 14 residues in the CDR3. Germline trimming cut 5 bases from V and 7 bases from J; bases unmatched to any gene: 4.

The chain joins TRBV30 to TRBJ2-2; D is perhaps TRBD2 (6 bases). Germline V lookup: CDR1 GTSNPN, CDR2 SVGIG (reference sequence). CDR3 length equals 14 residues. V lost 1 base to trimming and J lost 4 bases, with 10 bases between them. The CDR3 sequence: CAWSGGKLTGELFF. The CDR3 region has the DNA TGTGCCTGGAGTGGCGGGAAGCTCACCGGGGAGCTGTTTTTT. The variable domain in full, completed from reference TRBV30 and TRBJ2-2, reads SQTIHQWPATLVQPVGSPLSLECTVEGTSNPNLYWYRQAAGRGLQLLFYSVGIGQISSEVPQNLSASRPQDRQFILSSKKLLLSDSGFYLCAWSGGKLTGELFFGEGSRLTVL.

This chain uses TRBV2 with TRBJ1-5; the D is unclear. Trimming took 3 bases from V and 4 from J, leaving 10 bases between them. Germline-derived CDR1 and CDR2 are SNHLY and FYNNEI. The CDR3 loop spans 14 amino acids. In DNA form, the CDR3 reads TGTGCCAGCAGTGAGGCGGAGTCAAATCAGCCCCAGCATTTT. It translates to CASSEAESNQPQHF.

The gene calls are TRBV29-1 and TRBJ2-3; D is undetermined. The V and J ends lost 4 bases and 0 bases respectively, with 5 bases between them. CDR1 is SQVTM, CDR2 ANQGSEA, per germline. CDR3 length: 12 amino acids. The CDR3 loop is CSVVSSTDTQYF. The CDR3 region has the DNA TGCAGCGTTGTCTCTAGCACAGATACGCAGTATTTT.

In its sample, this clone was seen a few times. J is TRBJ2-6 and V is TRBV4-2; 7 positions match TRBD2. The CDR3 runs 17 residues. The germline gives CDR1 LGHNA, CDR2 YNFKEQ. After removal of 1 base from V and 1 base from J, the junction contained 4 bases not matched to a gene. The CDR3 here is CASSQVGGGSGANVLTF. In DNA form, the CDR3 reads TGTGCCAGCAGCCAAGTTGGGGGAGGGTCTGGGGCCAACGTCCTGACTTTC.

Only a few counts were recorded for this clone. The genes are TRBV7-8 and TRBJ1-1, with D tentatively TRBD1 (5 bases). The V end lost 5 bases, the J end lost 5 bases, and 18 bases lay between the germline ends. In germline, CDR1 is SGHVS, CDR2 FQNEAQ. CDR3 length: 15 amino acids. The CDR3 DNA sequence: TGTGCCAGCAGCCCATACGGGGGGAGATGGACTGAAGCTTTCTTT. Protein: CASSPYGGRWTEAFF.

The CDR3 reads CATSGARRHEQYF. The CDR3 DNA sequence: TGTGCCACCAGCGGGGCCCGGCGCCACGAGCAGTACTTC. The V gene is TRBV15, the J gene TRBJ2-7; D possibly corresponds to TRBD1 (5 bases). CDR1 and CDR2 from the germline V gene are LNHNV and YYDKDF (reference sequence). Trimming removed 5 bases from V and 5 bases from J, with 13 bases in between. CDR3 length: 13 amino acids.

The rearrangement links TRBV4-1 to TRBJ2-5, with D unresolved. The CDR3 has 16 amino acids. V lost 4 bases, J lost 5 bases, and 20 bases lay in between. Germline loops: CDR1 MGHRA, CDR2 YSYEKL. The CDR3 nucleotides read TGCGCCAGCAGCCTAGAGCCCCGGGTACTCGGCGAGACCCAGTACTTC. The encoded protein is CASSLEPRVLGETQYF.

Worth noting for this clone: At one end, the junction sequence differs from germline, possibly due to a read error. The rearrangement joins TRBV6-6 to TRBJ1-2; 12 positions match TRBD1. CDR3 length: 15 residues. Germline loops: CDR1 MNHNY, CDR2 SVGAGI (reference sequence). The CDR3 sequence: CPSSQQGQGAGGYTF. CDR3 coding DNA: TGTCCCAGCAGTCAACAGGGACAGGGGGCGGGTGGCTACACCTTC.

This clone has just one count. The V call is TRBV5-8, the J call TRBJ2-3; 9 bases fit TRBD2. The V gene end was trimmed by 4 bases and the J gene end by 5 bases; junction bases not matched to a gene: 5. The CDR3 totals 14 residues. The germline V gene has CDR1 SGHTS and CDR2 YDEGEE. The CDR3 is CASSQGLAGDTQYF. The CDR3 DNA follows: TGTGCCAGCAGCCAGGGACTAGCAGGAGATACGCAGTATTTT.

The chain joins TRBV11-3 to TRBJ2-4; a possible D gene is TRBD2 (5 bases). The CDR3 extends over 13 amino acids. The germline V and J ends were trimmed by 6 bases and 5 bases, with 11 bases remaining between them. Looked up from germline, CDR1 is SGHNT and CDR2 is YENEEA. In DNA form, the CDR3 reads TGTGCCAGCAGTAAAGGGAGTGAAAACATTCAGTACTTC. Amino acids: CASSKGSENIQYF.

The V and J genes are TRBV6-5 and TRBJ2-7; tentative D call: TRBD2 (6 bases). V lost 5 bases and J lost 4, with 15 bases in between. Germline CDR1 MNHEY, CDR2 SVGAGI. The CDR3 runs 14 residues. CDR3 protein: CASSPPGTLYEQYF. DNA of the CDR3: TGTGCCAGCAGTCCCCCCGGGACTCTGTACGAGCAGTACTTC.

This chain links TRBV6-1 with TRBJ2-3; TRBD2 matches at 7 bases. The CDR3 length is 16 residues. V lost 3 bases and J lost 6; bases outside the gene matches: 12. Per germline, CDR1 MNHNS and CDR2 SASEGT. DNA for the CDR3: TGTGCCAGCAGTGATCTTCGGGGGGTCCCTCGGGATACGCAGTATTTT. Translation gives CASSDLRGVPRDTQYF.

V gene TRBV6-1 combines with J gene TRBJ1-4; no firm D call. Trimming removed 8 bases from V and 6 bases from J, with 13 bases in between. The CDR3 runs 13 residues. Germline CDR1 is MNHNS and CDR2 is SASEGT. The CDR3 reads CASGRAADEKLFF. For the CDR3, the DNA is TGTGCCAGCGGGAGGGCGGCGGATGAAAAACTGTTTTTT.

The chain has TRBV5-1 and TRBJ2-2; D uncertain. Germline V gene data show CDR1 as SGHRS and CDR2 as YFSETQ. The ends were cut back, 3 bases at V and 5 bases at J, with 11 bases in the middle. The CDR3 extends over 14 amino acids. The CDR3 sequence is CASSSPIRTGELFF. The CDR3 region has the DNA TGCGCCAGCAGCTCCCCTATACGGACCGGGGAGCTGTTTTTT.

This chain uses TRBV2 with TRBJ1-1; a weak D match, TRBD1 (5 bases). Germline CDR1 and CDR2: SNHLY and FYNNEI. CDR3 size: 15 residues. Trimming removed 7 bases from V and 4 bases from J, with 19 bases in between. In nucleotides, the CDR3 is TGTGCCAGCAAATTACGCAGGGATTGGGGCACTGAAGCTTTCTTT. It codes for CASKLRRDWGTEAFF. The variable domain in full, with the rest retrieved from reference TRBV2 and TRBJ1-1, is EPEVTQTPSHQVTQMGQEVILRCVPISNHLYFYWYRQILGQKVEFLVSFYNNEISEKSEIFDDQFSVERPDGSNFTLKIRSTKLEDSAMYFCASKLRRDWGTEAFFGQGTRLTVV.

V usage is TRBV12-5 and J usage is TRBJ1-5, with unresolved D. V lost 7 bases to trimming and J lost 2 bases, with 9 bases between them. The CDR3 is 13 residues long. Germline V gene lookup returns CDR1 LGHNT and CDR2 FRNRAP. As DNA, the CDR3 is TGTGCTAGTGCAAGAGAGGGCAATCAGCCCCAGCATTTT. Protein: CASAREGNQPQHF. Using reference TRBV12-5 and TRBJ1-5 for the parts outside the CDR3, the full variable domain is DARVTQTPRHKVTEMGQEVTMRCQPILGHNTVFWYRQTMMQGLELLAYFRNRAPLDDSGMPKDRFSAEMPDATLATLKIQPSEPRDSAVYFCASAREGNQPQHFGDGTRLSIL.

The chain is built from TRBV29-1 and TRBJ2-4, with a possible D match to TRBD2 (6 bases). CDR1 is SQVTM and CDR2 is ANQGSEA in the germline V gene. Deletions cut 1 base from V and 12 bases from J, with 10 bases between. The CDR3 has 11 residues. Here the CDR3 reads CSVEGGRDQYF. DNA of the CDR3: TGCAGCGTTGAAGGAGGGCGGGATCAGTACTTC. The full variable domain, in which reference TRBV29-1 and TRBJ2-4 provide the parts outside the CDR3, is SAVISQKPSRDICQRGTSLTIQCQVDSQVTMMFWYRQQPGQSLTLIATANQGSEATYESGFVIDKFPISRPNLTFSTLTVSNMSPEDSSIYLCSVEGGRDQYFGAGTRLSVL.

In this sample, this clone turned up a few times. The V gene is TRBV2, the J gene TRBJ2-5; no clear D gene. V was pared by 3 bases and J by 4 bases, with 9 bases between. CDR1 and CDR2 from the germline V gene are SNHLY and FYNNEI. The CDR3 runs to 13 residues. The CDR3 reads CASSESSVETQYF. CDR3 nucleotide sequence: TGTGCCAGCAGTGAGTCGAGCGTAGAGACCCAGTACTTC. The full variable domain, in which reference TRBV2 and TRBJ2-5 provide the parts outside the CDR3, is EPEVTQTPSHQVTQMGQEVILRCVPISNHLYFYWYRQILGQKVEFLVSFYNNEISEKSEIFDDQFSVERPDGSNFTLKIRSTKLEDSAMYFCASSESSVETQYFGPGTRLLVL.